This is a list of T cell receptor beta chains from one sample in a study of Tregs in tolerant kidney transplant recipients. TCRdb's copy holds only in-frame clones and misses some; the assay was immunoSEQ multiplex PCR. The repertoire holds approximately 69,000 clones, with 85% to 90% as singletons. The starting material was CD4+ T cells from blood, obtained before the transplant. These receptors all stem from a human donor who received a combined kidney and bone marrow transplant. Both conserved end residues are part of each CDR3. Fields, in order: D gene, J gene, clone size, V gene, CDR3 DNA, CDR3 protein. D genes are given only for firm matches. The size entry is marked missing in some rows and otherwise reads once, few, many or a size class.

NA TRBJ2-2 NA TRBV2 TGTGCCAGCAGTGAATTCACGGCCGGGGAGCTGTTTTTT CASSEFTAGELFF
TRBD1 TRBJ2-7 NA TRBV4-1 TGCGCCAGCAGCCAAGCGGGGACAGTTCAAGGCTACGAGCAGTACTTC CASSQAGTVQGYEQYF
NA TRBJ2-1 NA TRBV20-1 TGCAGTGCCACCAGAACCTATGAGCAGTTCTTC CSATRTYEQFF
NA TRBJ2-5 NA TRBV19 TGTGCCAGTAGTCTACAAGAGACCCAGTACTTC CASSLQETQYF
TRBD1 TRBJ1-5 NA TRBV6-1 TGTGCCAGCAGTGAAGTTCCGGGACAGGGGAGAAATCAGCCCCAGCATTTT CASSEVPGQGRNQPQHF
TRBD2 TRBJ2-2 NA TRBV19 TGTGCCAGTAGGCTAGCGGGAGGGAACACCGGGGAGCTGTTTTTT CASRLAGGNTGELFF
NA TRBJ2-1 NA TRBV29-1 TGCAGCGTTGAAGGGCGGGCGGGTCGGGAGCAGTTCTTC CSVEGRAGREQFF
TRBD1 TRBJ1-5 NA TRBV7-2 TGTGCCAGCAGTCCAGGACAGGGCGGTAATCAGCCCCAGCATTTT CASSPGQGGNQPQHF
TRBD1 TRBJ1-5 once TRBV30 TGTGCCTGGAGTGGATGGACAGGGGGGGAAAATCAGCCCCAGCATTTT CAWSGWTGGENQPQHF
NA TRBJ1-4 NA TRBV28 NA CASSSSGQGSNEKLFF
TRBD2 TRBJ2-2 NA TRBV18 TGTGCCAGCTCACCACCGACTAGCGGGAGTACGGGCACCGGGGAGCTGTTTTTT CASSPPTSGSTGTGELFF
NA TRBJ1-2 NA TRBV27 TGTGCCAGCAGTTTATCGAGGGGGTTCGTCTATGGCTACACCTTC CASSLSRGFVYGYTF
NA TRBJ1-1 once TRBV7-2 TGTGCCAGCAGCTTTGGTACAGAGCCGGTTTTCATGAACACTGAAGCTTTCTTT CASSFGTEPVFMNTEAFF
NA TRBJ2-2 NA TRBV30 TGTGCCTGGACTCATAAGGGGCAGAGAAACACCGGGGAGCTGTTTTTT CAWTHKGQRNTGELFF
TRBD2 TRBJ2-2 NA TRBV7-3 TGTGCCAGCAGCCGAACTAGCGGGAGGGAGCTGTTTTTT CASSRTSGRELFF
NA TRBJ1-3 NA TRBV9 TGTGCCAGCAGCACCCAACTTTCAGGCTCTGGAAACACCATATATTTT CASSTQLSGSGNTIYF
TRBD1 TRBJ1-5 few TRBV27 TGTGCCAGCAGGACGGACAGGGATCAGCCCCAGCATTTT CASRTDRDQPQHF
NA TRBJ1-1 NA TRBV19 TGTGCCAGTAGTATAGACAGGGATACTGAAGCTTTCTTT CASSIDRDTEAFF
TRBD1 TRBJ2-7 once TRBV5-8 TGTGCCAGCAGCTATCCGGGACAGAAATCCTACGAGCAGTACTTC CASSYPGQKSYEQYF
NA TRBJ2-5 NA TRBV6-5 TGTGCCAGCAGCTCACCAGGGGGAGGGACCCAGTACTTC CASSSPGGGTQYF
TRBD1 TRBJ1-5 NA TRBV27 TGTGCCAGCAGTGGAATGGGACAGGGGGGCAATCAGCCCCAGCATTTT CASSGMGQGGNQPQHF
NA TRBJ2-7 NA TRBV5-6 TGTGCCAGCAGCTTGGGTCCGAACTTGGAGATCTACGAGCAGTACTTC CASSLGPNLEIYEQYF
NA TRBJ2-7 NA TRBV7-7 TGTGCTAGCAGCTTATTTGCCGGACAAAACTACGAGCAGTACTTC CASSLFAGQNYEQYF
NA TRBJ2-7 NA TRBV4-2 TGTGCCAGCAGCCAAGGCACCTCGGGAGAGCAGTACTTC CASSQGTSGEQYF
NA TRBJ1-2 NA TRBV9 TGTGCCAGCAGCGCCGCGACTCCTAACTATGGCTACACCTTC CASSAATPNYGYTF
NA TRBJ1-2 NA TRBV5-4 TGTGCCAGCAGCCAGCAGGGTAATAGGGATGGCTACACCTTC CASSQQGNRDGYTF
NA TRBJ2-2 once TRBV18 TGTGCCAGCTCACCACGTCCAGGACAGCGGAACACCGGGGAGCTGTTTTTT CASSPRPGQRNTGELFF
NA TRBJ2-5 NA TRBV27 TGTGCCAGCAGTTTATCGATGGTCAGGCTAGAGACCCAGTACTTC CASSLSMVRLETQYF
NA TRBJ1-2 NA TRBV25-1 TGTGCCAGCAGCGTAGGACAGAACTATGGCTACACCTTC CASSVGQNYGYTF
TRBD1 TRBJ1-5 NA TRBV28 TGTGCCAGCACCAGACAGGGCCCCGGACTGGAGCAGCCCCAGCATTTT CASTRQGPGLEQPQHF
TRBD2 TRBJ2-3 NA TRBV6-6 TGTGCCAGCAGTTCGACTAGCGGGAGGGATACGCAGTATTTT CASSSTSGRDTQYF
NA TRBJ2-7 NA TRBV19 TGTGCCAGTAGCTTTCAGGACAGCTCCTACGAGCAGTACTTC CASSFQDSSYEQYF
NA TRBJ2-1 NA TRBV5-6 TGTGCCAGCAGCTTGGGACAGGTCTATGAGCAGTTCTTC CASSLGQVYEQFF
TRBD1 TRBJ1-2 NA TRBV6-5 TGTGCCAGCAGCAATTCCGGGACAGTTGGCTATGGCTACACCTTC CASSNSGTVGYGYTF
TRBD1 TRBJ2-2 NA TRBV4-1 TGCGCCAGCAGCCGATTACAGGGGCCCAACACCGGGGAGCTGTTTTTT CASSRLQGPNTGELFF
NA TRBJ1-2 once TRBV5-4 TGTGCCAGCAGCTTACAGGGAATACATGGCTACACCTTC CASSLQGIHGYTF
NA TRBJ2-3 NA TRBV10-3 TGTGCCATCAAACATGCGGAAGCAGATACGCAGTATTTT CAIKHAEADTQYF